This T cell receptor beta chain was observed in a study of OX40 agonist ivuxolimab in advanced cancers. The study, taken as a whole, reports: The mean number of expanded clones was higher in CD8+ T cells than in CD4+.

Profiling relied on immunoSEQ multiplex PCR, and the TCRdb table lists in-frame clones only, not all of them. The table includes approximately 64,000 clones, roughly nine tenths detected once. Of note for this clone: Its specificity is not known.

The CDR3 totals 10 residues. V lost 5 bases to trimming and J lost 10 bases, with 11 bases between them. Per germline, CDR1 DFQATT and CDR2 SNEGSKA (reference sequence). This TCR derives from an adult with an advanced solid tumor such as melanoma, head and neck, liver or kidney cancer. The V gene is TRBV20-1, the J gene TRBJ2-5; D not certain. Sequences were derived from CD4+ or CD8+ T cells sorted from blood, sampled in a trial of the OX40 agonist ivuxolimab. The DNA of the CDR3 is TGCAGTGCTCCAACAAGTTTCCAGTACTTC. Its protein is CSAPTSFQYF.